A selection of T cell receptor beta chains follows, all from one sample in a study of spatial heterogeneity in lung cancer. TCRdb redid the calling of the 5' RACE reads with MiXCR, one entry per CDR3 protein. Found here are under 150,000 distinct CDR3 sequences, approximately 12% of them singletons; the top ten hold 16%. The sequences come from PBMCs, collected at follow-up. Receptor source: a male donor with early-stage non-small cell lung cancer. Each CDR3 is given with its conserved first and last residue. A D gene is named only where the DNA matches it firmly. The listing skips clone size in some rows; elsewhere it reads once, few, many or a size class.

V gene	CDR3 length	D gene	clone size	J gene	CDR3 protein	CDR3 DNA
TRBV7-3	15	TRBD2	-	TRBJ2-5	CASSPSGGDRETQYF	TGTGCCAGCAGCCCTAGCGGGGGGGACCGAGAGACCCAGTACTTC
TRBV5-6	15	TRBD1	few	TRBJ1-4	CASSLDGTGSEKLFF	TGTGCCAGCAGCTTGGACGGGACAGGGAGTGAAAAACTGTTTTTT
TRBV25-1	15	TRBD1	few	TRBJ1-1	CASIGTDYWNTEAFF	TGTGCCAGCATCGGGACAGACTACTGGAACACTGAAGCTTTCTTT
TRBV6-6	13	TRBD1	-	TRBJ2-1	CASETTGGNEEFF	TGTGCCAGCGAAACCACAGGGGGCAATGAGGAGTTCTTC
TRBV6-5	13	-	few	TRBJ2-7	CASSQGQYYEQYF	TGTGCCAGCAGCCAGGGGCAGTACTACGAGCAGTACTTC
TRBV28	16	-	many	TRBJ2-3	CASSLNQGPGTDTQYF	TGTGCCAGCAGTCTAAACCAGGGGCCCGGCACAGATACGCAGTATTTT
TRBV20-1	15	TRBD2	many	TRBJ2-3	CSAKRVAGSTDTQYF	TGCAGTGCTAAGCGGGTAGCGGGAAGCACAGATACGCAGTATTTT
TRBV20-1	15	-	few	TRBJ2-2	CSARSLSLDTGELFF	TGCAGTGCTAGATCACTGTCGCTGGACACCGGGGAGCTGTTTTTT
TRBV7-9	14	-	-	TRBJ1-1	CASSLSQGDTEAFF	TGTGCCAGCAGCTTATCACAGGGAGACACTGAAGCTTTCTTT
TRBV6-5	14	-	many	TRBJ1-1	CASRYAGSGTEAFF	TGTGCCAGCAGGTATGCGGGATCGGGCACTGAAGCTTTCTTT
TRBV7-2	13	-	many	TRBJ2-7	CASSWTDSYEQYF	TGTGCCAGCAGCTGGACAGACTCCTACGAGCAGTACTTC
TRBV7-8	11	-	few	TRBJ1-1	CASTTDFEAFF	TGTGCCAGTACGACAGATTTTGAAGCTTTCTTT
TRBV27	15	TRBD1	many	TRBJ1-2	CASSLSSRGIYGYTF	TGTGCCAGCAGTTTATCAAGCAGGGGGATCTATGGCTACACCTTC
TRBV12-3/TRBV12-4	15	-	-	TRBJ1-5	CASSLGLATSQPQHF	TGTGCCAGCAGTTTAGGGCTAGCCACCAGCCAGCCCCAGCATTTT
TRBV5-1	14	-	-	TRBJ1-4	CASSLNAADEKLFF	TGCGCCAGCAGCTTAAACGCAGCGGATGAAAAACTGTTTTTT
TRBV15	15	-	many	TRBJ2-3	CATSEGRLSTDTQYF	TGTGCCACCAGCGAAGGGCGGCTGAGCACAGATACGCAGTATTTT
TRBV5-6	16	-	few	TRBJ2-7	CASSRYMGQGTYEQYF	TGTGCCAGCAGCCGCTACATGGGCCAAGGGACGTACGAGCAGTACTTC
TRBV10-3	16	-	-	TRBJ2-3	CAISDSLQGRADTQYF	TGTGCCATCAGTGACTCGTTACAGGGTCGTGCAGATACGCAGTATTTT
TRBV10-3	13	-	few	TRBJ1-2	CATNPTGSYGYTF	TGTGCCACAAATCCTACAGGGTCCTATGGCTACACCTTC
TRBV13	17	TRBD1	-	TRBJ2-4	CASSFFPGQGLKNIQYF	TGTGCCAGCAGCTTCTTTCCGGGACAGGGCCTCAAAAACATTCAGTACTTC
TRBV3-1	13	-	-	TRBJ1-1	CASSQGQGGTAFF	TGTGCCAGCAGCCAAGGTCAGGGCGGAACGGCTTTCTTT
TRBV30	12	-	few	TRBJ2-1	CAWGGQVNEQFF	TGTGCCTGGGGGGGCCAAGTCAATGAGCAGTTCTTC
TRBV6-5	14	TRBD1	few	TRBJ2-1	CASSFGQGPYEQFF	TGTGCCAGCAGTTTTGGACAGGGGCCGTATGAGCAGTTCTTC
TRBV28	14	TRBD1	-	TRBJ1-1	CASSLSYRGPEAFF	TGTGCCAGCAGTTTATCATACAGGGGACCTGAAGCTTTCTTT
TRBV7-9	15	TRBD1	few	TRBJ2-5	CASSLGDRTQETQYF	TGTGCCAGCAGCTTAGGGGACAGGACCCAAGAGACCCAGTACTTC
TRBV24-1	16	TRBD1	few	TRBJ1-2	CATSTGGEGRAYGYTF	TGTGCCACCAGCACAGGGGGCGAAGGCCGGGCGTATGGCTACACCTTC
TRBV5-4	16	-	few	TRBJ2-3	CASSLGGGDRTDTQYF	TGTGCCAGCAGCTTGGGAGGCGGGGATCGCACAGATACGCAGTATTTT
TRBV11-2	13	-	few	TRBJ2-7	CASSLGTNYEQYF	TGTGCCAGCAGCTTGGGAACTAACTACGAGCAGTACTTC
TRBV20-1	14	TRBD2	many	TRBJ2-7	CSAAGLAFSYEQYF	TGCAGTGCGGCGGGACTAGCGTTCTCCTACGAGCAGTACTTC
TRBV6-6	12	TRBD1	few	TRBJ1-1	CASGDRATEAFF	TGTGCCAGCGGGGACAGGGCCACTGAAGCTTTCTTT
TRBV7-2	13	-	many	TRBJ2-1	CATNTYIAVEQFF	TGTGCCACCAATACTTACATAGCAGTTGAGCAGTTCTTC
TRBV7-6	15	-	few	TRBJ2-3	CASSPLSGGTDTQYF	TGTGCCAGCAGCCCCTTGTCTGGTGGCACAGATACGCAGTATTTT
TRBV12-3/TRBV12-4	16	TRBD1	few	TRBJ1-6	CASSARQGVYNSPLHF	TGTGCCAGCAGTGCACGACAGGGGGTGTATAATTCACCCCTCCACTTT
TRBV5-1	14	-	-	TRBJ2-7	CASSFRVLRDEQYF	TGCGCCAGCAGCTTCAGGGTCCTTAGAGACGAGCAGTACTTC
TRBV6-2/TRBV6-3	15	TRBD2	few	TRBJ2-3	CASSYTAGGRDTQYF	TGTGCCAGCAGTTACACAGCGGGGGGGCGTGATACGCAGTATTTT
TRBV5-1	14	TRBD2	many	TRBJ2-5	CASSRAGLVETQYF	TGCGCCAGCAGCAGGGCGGGACTAGTGGAGACCCAGTACTTC
TRBV20-1	16	-	-	TRBJ2-7	CSARDGISMLGWEQYF	TGCAGTGCTAGAGACGGGATAAGTATGCTGGGTTGGGAGCAGTACTTC
TRBV4-3	14	-	few	TRBJ1-2	CASSQDGRNYGYTF	TGCGCCAGCAGCCAAGACGGCAGAAACTATGGCTACACCTTC
TRBV7-2	15	TRBD1	once	TRBJ1-5	CASSDPGQPNQPQHF	TGTGCCAGCAGCGATCCGGGACAGCCAAATCAGCCCCAGCATTTT
TRBV19	15	-	-	TRBJ1-2	CASRGGEAPNYGYTF	TGTGCCAGTAGGGGAGGGGAAGCCCCCAACTATGGCTACACCTTC
TRBV5-1	12	-	-	TRBJ1-5	CASSLEGQPQHF	TGCGCCAGCAGCTTGGAGGGCCAGCCCCAGCATTTT
TRBV28	12	-	-	TRBJ1-2	CASSTPGGRYTF	TGTGCCAGCAGTACACCGGGTGGCCGCTACACCTTC
TRBV6-2/TRBV6-3	15	-	few	TRBJ1-5	CASRRDSAGGQPQHF	TGTGCCAGCAGGAGAGACTCGGCAGGAGGACAGCCCCAGCATTTT
TRBV12-3/TRBV12-4	14	TRBD2	many	TRBJ2-7	CASRDGLAAGEQYF	TGTGCCAGCAGGGACGGACTAGCGGCCGGTGAGCAGTACTTC
TRBV20-1	13	-	few	TRBJ1-1	CSARVRVHTEAFF	TGCAGTGCTAGAGTCAGGGTGCACACTGAAGCTTTCTTT
TRBV6-2/TRBV6-3	15	-	-	TRBJ1-1	CASSEPGEGKTEAFF	TGTGCCAGCAGTGAACCAGGGGAGGGGAAGACTGAAGCTTTCTTT
TRBV6-5	13	TRBD2	-	TRBJ2-7	CASSYSMGGEQYF	TGTGCCAGCAGTTACTCGATGGGGGGGGAGCAGTACTTC
TRBV28	17	-	many	TRBJ2-5	CASSLRVPGVSQETQYF	TGTGCCAGCAGTTTACGGGTCCCAGGGGTATCGCAAGAGACCCAGTACTTC